Presented here are 32 T cell receptor beta chains from one specimen sequenced in a study of T cell changes during pregnancy in multiple sclerosis. Data came from immunoSEQ multiplex PCR; TCRdb stores just in-frame clones and leaves some out. The data show about 24,000 clones, over 85% seen once. The source material was CD8+ T cells from peripheral blood mononuclear cells, sampled in the third trimester of pregnancy. The receptors stem from a female donor in good health, enrolled as a control in a pregnancy study.

This chain connects TRBV29-1 to TRBJ2-5, with D hard to call. V lost 7 bases and J lost 4, with 13 bases in between. This CDR3 comprises 12 residues. Looked up from germline, CDR1 is SQVTM and CDR2 is ANQGSEA. The CDR3 DNA reads TGCAGCGCCGGAGATTCTGGAGAGACCCAGTACTTC. It specifies CSAGDSGETQYF.

The chain uses TRBV19 and TRBJ2-1; the match to TRBD2 covers 10 bases. The V and J ends lost 5 bases and 4 bases, in that order; junction bases with no gene match: 5. Germline CDR1 is LNHDA and CDR2 is SQIVND (reference sequence). The CDR3 consists of 15 residues. CDR3 nucleotide sequence: TGTGCCAGTAGTGCCCTAGCGGGGGATTACAATGAGCAGTTCTTC. Translating it yields CASSALAGDYNEQFF.

The rearrangement joins TRBV7-6 to TRBJ2-2, with TRBD1 matching 7 bases. Germline V gives CDR1 SGHVS, CDR2 FNYEAQ. CDR3 length equals 15 residues. Trimming at V came to 4 bases and at J to 4 bases, leaving 6 bases not matched to a gene. The chain's CDR3 is CASSSGTAFTGELFF. For the CDR3, the DNA is TGTGCCAGCAGCTCCGGGACAGCCTTCACCGGGGAGCTGTTTTTT.

This clone was detected only a few times. This chain uses TRBV5-8 with TRBJ1-6, with D possibly matching TRBD1 (5 bases). In germline, CDR1 is SGHTS, CDR2 YDEGEE. V lost 4 bases to trimming and J lost 7 bases, with 9 bases between them. The length of the CDR3 is 13 residues. The CDR3 DNA follows: TGTGCCAGCAGCGAACCAGGGAATTCACCCCTCCACTTT. It specifies CASSEPGNSPLHF.

This clone has only one observation. V usage is TRBV19 and J usage is TRBJ1-1; D unclear. This CDR3 has 13 residues. In germline, CDR1 is LNHDA, CDR2 SQIVND (reference sequence). The V end lost 3 bases, the J end lost 11 bases, and 16 bases lay between the germline ends. The CDR3 DNA follows: TGTGCCAGTAGTATTTCGGAGCCGACGAAGGCTTTCTTT. Amino acids: CASSISEPTKAFF.

V and J are TRBV27 and TRBJ1-5; 7 bases map to TRBD1. J was trimmed by 0 bases and V by 4 bases; bases with no gene match: 9. Germline V gene sequence: CDR1 MNHEY, CDR2 SMNVEV (reference sequence). The CDR3 extends over 17 amino acids. The CDR3 nucleotides read TGTGCCAGCAGTTCCTTACGGACAGGATTTAGCAATCAGCCCCAGCATTTT. This gives the protein CASSSLRTGFSNQPQHF.

The CDR3 DNA follows: TGTGCCAGCAGCCTGACTAGCGGGAAAAACAATGAGCAGTTCTTC. Translated, it gives CASSLTSGKNNEQFF. The rearrangement uses TRBV7-2 and TRBJ2-1; TRBD2 matches 11 bases. There are 15 residues in the CDR3. V lost 5 bases, J lost 5 bases, and 5 bases stayed unmatched. Per the germline V gene, CDR1 is SGHTA and CDR2 is FQGNSA.

The chain employs TRBV4-1 and TRBJ2-7; 10 nucleotides agree with TRBD1. V lost 4 bases and J lost 5; bases outside the gene matches: 5. The CDR3 has 14 residues. Germline CDR1 reads MGHRA; CDR2 reads YSYEKL. The CDR3: CASSPRDRGNEQYF. CDR3 coding DNA: TGCGCCAGCAGCCCCCGGGACAGGGGAAACGAGCAGTACTTC.

The chain recombines TRBV5-6 with TRBJ2-1; D is possibly TRBD1 (6 bases). The germline V gene has CDR1 SGHDT and CDR2 YYEEEE. This CDR3 region has 13 residues. Trimming cost V 3 bases and J 5 bases, with 9 bases left between them. For the CDR3, the DNA is TGTGCCAGCAGCTGGACAGTTGACAATGAGCAGTTCTTC. Protein: CASSWTVDNEQFF.

V is TRBV2 and J is TRBJ2-3, with D possibly TRBD1 on 5 matching bases. V was cut by 6 bases and J by 2 bases, with 12 bases left in between. The CDR3 spans 14 residues. Germline CDR1 is SNHLY and CDR2 is FYNNEI. The CDR3 DNA is TGTGCCAGCAGGAATACAGGACCCACAGATACGCAGTATTTT. Its translation is CASRNTGPTDTQYF. The variable domain in full, completed from reference TRBV2 and TRBJ2-3, reads EPEVTQTPSHQVTQMGQEVILRCVPISNHLYFYWYRQILGQKVEFLVSFYNNEISEKSEIFDDQFSVERPDGSNFTLKIRSTKLEDSAMYFCASRNTGPTDTQYFGPGTRLTVL.

CDR3 nucleotide sequence: TGTGCCAGCAGTTGGGTCGGAGGGGCCGGGCAGCCCCAGCATTTT. Translated, it gives CASSWVGGAGQPQHF. The chain links TRBV28 to TRBJ1-5; D might be TRBD1 (5 bases). V lost 4 bases and J 7 bases, leaving 17 bases between the germline ends. This CDR3 comprises 15 residues. CDR1 and CDR2 from the germline V gene are MDHEN and SYDVKM. Together with reference TRBV28 and TRBJ1-5, the CDR3 gives the full variable domain: DVKVTQSSRYLVKRTGEKVFLECVQDMDHENMFWYRQDPGLGLRLIYFSYDVKMKEKGDIPEGYSVSREKKERFSLILESASTNQTSMYLCASSWVGGAGQPQHFGDGTRLSIL.

In this sample, this clone turned up once. The CDR3, as DNA: TGTGCCAGCAGCTCTGTAGCGGCCTACGAGCAGTACTTC. Residues: CASSSVAAYEQYF. J is TRBJ2-7 and V is TRBV7-9, with D maybe TRBD2 (6 bases). V lost 4 bases, J lost 2 bases, and 9 bases lay in between. This CDR3 is built from 13 residues. Germline V gives CDR1 SEHNR, CDR2 FQNEAQ (reference sequence). Filled out from reference TRBV7-9 and TRBJ2-7, the complete variable domain reads DTGVSQNPRHKITKRGQNVTFRCDPISEHNRLYWYRQTLGQGPEFLTYFQNEAQLEKSRLLSDRFSAERPKGSFSTLEIQRTEQGDSAMYLCASSSVAAYEQYFGPGTRLTVT.

This chain connects TRBV14 to TRBJ1-1; D may be TRBD1 (6 bases). The CDR3 totals 14 residues. V dropped 5 bases and J dropped 3 bases, with 13 bases sitting between them. The V gene's germline CDR1 is SGHDN and CDR2 FVKESK. The CDR3: CASSSGQNYTEAFF. CDR3 DNA: TGTGCCAGCAGCTCCGGACAGAACTACACTGAAGCTTTCTTT.

The chain carries TRBV7-3 and TRBJ2-3; 9 nucleotides agree with TRBD1. The CDR3 has 16 residues. V shed 2 bases, J shed 4 bases, and the junction held 7 bases outside the gene matches. Germline V gene sequence: CDR1 SGHTA, CDR2 FQGTGA. For the CDR3, the DNA is TGTGCCAGCAGCTTATATAACAGGGGGCGCGCAGATACGCAGTATTTT. Its protein is CASSLYNRGRADTQYF.

This clone is large. The chain carries TRBV7-8 and TRBJ2-5, with D maybe TRBD2 (6 bases). Trimming pared 7 bases from V and 1 base from J, leaving 16 bases between. CDR3 length: 15 residues. Germline values: CDR1 SGHVS, CDR2 FQNEAQ. In DNA, the CDR3 is TGTGCCAGCATAAGGTGGGCGGGGCTCCAAGAGACCCAGTACTTC. Protein product: CASIRWAGLQETQYF.

The CDR3 DNA follows: TGTGCCAGCAGTTTATCGGGAGTAGACAGGGGACGTGGGGGCTACACCTTC. This gives the protein CASSLSGVDRGRGGYTF. The J gene is TRBJ1-2, the V gene TRBV27; 8 bases map to TRBD1. This CDR3 is built from 17 residues. V lost 0 bases to trimming and J lost 8 bases; unmatched junction nucleotides: 14. Germline assignment: CDR1 MNHEY and CDR2 SMNVEV (reference sequence).

The chain carries TRBV6-1 and TRBJ1-3, with TRBD1 as a possible D gene (5 bases). CDR1 MNHNS and CDR2 SASEGT come from the germline V gene. The CDR3 consists of 15 residues. V was clipped by 1 base and J by 2 bases, with 9 bases between them. This chain's CDR3 is CASSEEEGAGNTIYF. The CDR3 DNA sequence: TGTGCCAGCAGTGAAGAAGAAGGGGCTGGAAACACCATATATTTT.

The chain employs TRBV25-1 and TRBJ2-1, with D uncertain. The CDR3 spans 11 residues. V lost 10 bases and J 8 bases, leaving 12 bases between the germline ends. Per the germline V gene, CDR1 is MGHDK and CDR2 is SYGVNS. This CDR3 reads CATERGHEQFF. The CDR3 region has the DNA TGTGCCACCGAAAGAGGTCATGAGCAGTTCTTC.

The chain couples TRBV5-5 to TRBJ1-1; 7 bases match TRBD1. CDR1 is SGHKS, CDR2 YYEKEE, per germline (reference sequence). Germline trimming cut 4 bases from V and 5 bases from J; bases unmatched to any gene: 8. The CDR3 runs 14 residues. The CDR3 DNA sequence: TGTGCCAGCAGCCCGTGGACAGGTGAGACTGAAGCTTTCTTT. Its translation is CASSPWTGETEAFF. The full variable domain, rest sourced from reference TRBV5-5 and TRBJ1-1, is DAGVTQSPTHLIKTRGQQVTLRCSPISGHKSVSWYQQVLGQGPQFIFQYYEKEERGRGNFPDRFSARQFPNYSSELNVNALLLGDSALYLCASSPWTGETEAFFGQGTRLTVV.

V is TRBV11-2 and J is TRBJ2-7, with D unresolved. V lost 5 bases, J lost 0 bases, and 14 bases lay in between. This CDR3 has 15 amino acids. Germline CDR1 SGHAT, CDR2 FQNNGV. The CDR3 region is CASSPPLAVSYEQYF. For the CDR3, the DNA is TGTGCCAGCAGCCCCCCGCTGGCGGTCTCCTACGAGCAGTACTTC.

J is TRBJ1-3 and V is TRBV18; maybe TRBD1 (5 bases). The CDR3 runs to 15 residues. V lost 7 bases, J lost 0 bases, and 13 bases lay in between. Germline loops: CDR1 KGHSH, CDR2 LQKENI. CDR3 loop: CASLPTDISGNTIYF. The CDR3 nucleotides read TGTGCCAGCTTACCGACAGATATCTCTGGAAACACCATATATTTT. The entire variable domain, with the rest obtained from reference TRBV18 and TRBJ1-3, is as follows: NAGVMQNPRHLVRRRGQEARLRCSPMKGHSHVYWYRQLPEEGLKFMVYLQKENIIDESGMPKERFSAEFPKEGPSILRIQQVVRGDSAAYFCASLPTDISGNTIYFGEGSWLTVV.

The rearrangement uses TRBV4-1 and TRBJ2-7; D perhaps matches TRBD2 (5 bases). The CDR3 length is 11 residues. V was trimmed by 1 base and J by 7 bases, leaving 5 bases between them. Germline assignment: CDR1 MGHRA and CDR2 YSYEKL. CDR3 protein: CASSQGTEQYF. The DNA for the CDR3 is TGCGCCAGCAGCCAAGGGACTGAGCAGTACTTC.

The chain links TRBV9 to TRBJ1-2; tentative D call: TRBD1 (5 bases). This CDR3 is built from 13 residues. The germline V and J ends were trimmed by 4 bases and 8 bases, with 15 bases remaining between them. The germline V gene has CDR1 SGDLS and CDR2 YYNGEE. The CDR3 nucleotides are TGTGCCAGCAGCCCCCCCCCGGGGGAGGGCTACACCTTC. This codes for CASSPPPGEGYTF.

The chain couples TRBV14 to TRBJ2-7; a possible D gene is TRBD1 (7 bases). Trimming took 5 bases from V and 6 from J, leaving 17 bases between them. CDR1 and CDR2 from the germline V gene are SGHDN and FVKESK. The CDR3 has 14 amino acids. For the CDR3, the DNA is TGTGCCAGCAGCTCTCGGAGGGGGCAGGCCGAGCAGTACTTC. Translation gives CASSSRRGQAEQYF.

This clone is a singleton in its sample. The chain joins TRBV4-1 to TRBJ2-1; TRBD2 matches at 10 bases. Germline-derived CDR1 and CDR2 are MGHRA and YSYEKL. With V trimmed by 1 base and J by 3 bases, 6 bases remained unmatched. The length of the CDR3 is 17 residues. CDR3 residues: CASSQVPRTSGYNEQFF. The CDR3 DNA sequence: TGCGCCAGCAGCCAAGTGCCCCGGACTAGCGGCTACAATGAGCAGTTCTTC.

V is TRBV7-9 and J is TRBJ2-3; 13 nucleotides match TRBD2. The CDR3 has 17 amino acids. Per germline, CDR1 SEHNR and CDR2 FQNEAQ (reference sequence). V was clipped by 5 bases and J by 6 bases; unmatched bases: 11. The CDR3 DNA reads as TGTGCCAGCAGCCCAGAACGGGGACTAGCGGGGTATGATACGCAGTATTTT. Amino acids: CASSPERGLAGYDTQYF.

This clone was detected only a few times. The chain combines TRBV28 with TRBJ1-5; maybe TRBD1 (5 bases). Germline-derived CDR1 and CDR2 are MDHEN and SYDVKM. V lost 2 bases, J lost 0 bases, and 14 bases lay in between. There are 17 residues in the CDR3. The DNA of the CDR3 is TGTGCCAGCAGTTTAACAGACATGGGGCATAGCAATCAGCCCCAGCATTTT. Amino acids: CASSLTDMGHSNQPQHF.

In its sample, this clone was seen once. V gene TRBV28 combines with J gene TRBJ2-7; D may be TRBD2 (5 bases). This CDR3 has 13 residues. CDR1 MDHEN and CDR2 SYDVKM come from the germline V gene. V shed 5 bases and J shed 0 bases, with 8 bases lying between them. CDR3 amino acids: CASSPTISYEQYF. CDR3 nucleotide sequence: TGTGCCAGCAGTCCGACTATCTCCTACGAGCAGTACTTC. The full variable domain, its missing parts supplied by reference TRBV28 and TRBJ2-7, is DVKVTQSSRYLVKRTGEKVFLECVQDMDHENMFWYRQDPGLGLRLIYFSYDVKMKEKGDIPEGYSVSREKKERFSLILESASTNQTSMYLCASSPTISYEQYFGPGTRLTVT.

In its sample, this clone was seen a few times. The V gene is TRBV27, the J gene TRBJ2-7; perhaps TRBD2 as D (6 bases). This CDR3 region has 13 residues. The V end lost 9 bases, the J end lost 8 bases, and 20 bases lay between the germline ends. Germline assignment: CDR1 MNHEY and CDR2 SMNVEV (reference sequence). The CDR3 loop reads CASMAGLLRQQYF. Written as DNA, the CDR3 is TGTGCCAGTATGGCGGGACTCCTTAGGCAGCAGTACTTC.

V and J are TRBV5-6 and TRBJ1-2; D not certain. Germline V gives CDR1 SGHDT, CDR2 YYEEEE. This CDR3 is 18 amino acids long. The V end lost 0 bases, the J end lost 0 bases, and 18 bases lay between the germline ends. The CDR3 sequence: CASSLGVPSRSSNYGYTF. DNA for the CDR3: TGTGCCAGCAGCTTGGGGGTTCCGAGCAGGTCCTCTAACTATGGCTACACCTTC.

The chain joins TRBV5-1 to TRBJ2-7; D perhaps matches TRBD2 (5 bases). The germline V and J ends were trimmed by 4 bases and 0 bases, with 5 bases remaining between them. The CDR3 is 12 amino acids. Germline CDR1 and CDR2: SGHRS and YFSETQ. The CDR3 DNA sequence: TGCGCCAGCAGCGGGAGCTCCTACGAGCAGTACTTC. Its translation: CASSGSSYEQYF.

The chain recombines TRBV2 with TRBJ2-1; D might be TRBD1 (6 bases). Looked up from germline, CDR1 is SNHLY and CDR2 is FYNNEI. This CDR3 comprises 13 residues. With 8 bases removed from V and 9 bases from J, the gap between germline ends came to 17 bases. The CDR3 sequence is CASPLVGGSEQFF. For the CDR3, the DNA is TGTGCCAGCCCTCTGGTAGGGGGAAGTGAGCAGTTCTTC.